The TCR beta chain under discussion was sequenced for a study of blood T cell repertoires in COVID-19. Background on the study: COVID-19 samples from acute and convalescent phases originated in the United States, Italy and Spain. PBMCs, B-cell-depleted T cells, or T cells provided the cDNA or gDNA that made up the material.

Study processing details: From reference gene primer amplification, estimates of nucleated cell counts were derived. TCRdb's table, derived via immunoSEQ multiplex PCR, lists solely in-frame clones and lacks some. The V and J calls and clone size were taken over from that table, and D and trimming were inferred from the DNA. The data hold some 70,000 clones, with about 87% observed a single time. CDR1 and CDR2 (germline): SGHTA, FQGTGA. The CDR3 has 16 amino acids. Trimming took 5 bases from V and 7 from J; bases not matched to a gene: 10. The source of this sequence is a woman in her 70s with acute or convalescent COVID-19. The sequencing sample was made of peripheral blood. The chain carries TRBV7-3 and TRBJ2-3; TRBD2 matches 12 bases. This CDR3 reads CASSPRTSGDRNTQYF. Here the CDR3 DNA reads TGTGCCAGCAGCCCGAGGACTAGCGGGGATCGCAATACGCAGTATTTT.